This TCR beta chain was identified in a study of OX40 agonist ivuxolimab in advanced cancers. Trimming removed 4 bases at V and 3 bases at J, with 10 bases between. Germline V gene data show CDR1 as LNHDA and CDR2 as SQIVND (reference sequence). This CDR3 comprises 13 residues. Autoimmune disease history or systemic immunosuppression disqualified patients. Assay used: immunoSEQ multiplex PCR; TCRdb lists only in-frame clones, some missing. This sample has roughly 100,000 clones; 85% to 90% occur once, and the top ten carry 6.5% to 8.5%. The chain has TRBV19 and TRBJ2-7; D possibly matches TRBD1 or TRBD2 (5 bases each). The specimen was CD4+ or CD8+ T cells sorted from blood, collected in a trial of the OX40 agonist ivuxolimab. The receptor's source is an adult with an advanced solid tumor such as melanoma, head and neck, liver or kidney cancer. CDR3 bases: TGTGCCAGTAGTACGGGACGGAGCTACGAGCAGTACTTC. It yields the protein CASSTGRSYEQYF.